This record covers a single T cell receptor beta chain. Its antigen remains unidentified. V lost 3 bases to trimming and J lost 7 bases, with 22 bases between them. The CDR3 sequence is 16 residues long. Germline CDR1 is MNHEY and CDR2 is SMNVEV (reference sequence). This specimen belongs to a study of T cell responses to AZD1222 COVID-19 vaccine. Findings of the study overall: The CD4 TCRs associated with vaccination extended across spike and predominated at 160-218 and 743-854. Clonal diversity was possibly underestimated; the donors were predominantly white British and more often female. At baseline, just five or six AZD1222 recipients tested seropositive. Repertoire sampling occurred only after the peak T cell response.

Clones were read by immunoSEQ multiplex PCR, and TCRdb kept only the in-frame ones, dropping some. The top ten hold around 3.6% of the sample, which has under 200,000 clones, approximately 90% seen once. This TCR was sampled from an adult who received the MenACWY meningococcal vaccine as a control. J is TRBJ2-7 and V is TRBV27; D ambiguous. Sequencing used peripheral blood, obtained 28 days after the second dose of the MenACWY control vaccine. This chain's CDR3 is CASSFNTASFGREQYF. The CDR3 DNA follows: TGTGCCAGCAGTTTCAATACGGCCTCCTTTGGTAGGGAGCAGTACTTC.